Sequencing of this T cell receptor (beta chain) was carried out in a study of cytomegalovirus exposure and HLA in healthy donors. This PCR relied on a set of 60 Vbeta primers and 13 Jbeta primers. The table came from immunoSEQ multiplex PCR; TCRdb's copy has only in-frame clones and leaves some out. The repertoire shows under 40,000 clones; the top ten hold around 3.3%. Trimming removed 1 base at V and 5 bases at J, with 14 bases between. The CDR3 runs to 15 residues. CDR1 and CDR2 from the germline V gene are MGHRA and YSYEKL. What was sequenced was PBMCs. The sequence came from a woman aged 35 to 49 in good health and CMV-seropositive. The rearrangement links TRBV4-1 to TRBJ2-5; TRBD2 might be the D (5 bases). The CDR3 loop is CASSQVIGPGETQYF. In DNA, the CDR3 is TGCGCCAGCAGCCAAGTTATCGGGCCGGGGGAGACCCAGTACTTC.